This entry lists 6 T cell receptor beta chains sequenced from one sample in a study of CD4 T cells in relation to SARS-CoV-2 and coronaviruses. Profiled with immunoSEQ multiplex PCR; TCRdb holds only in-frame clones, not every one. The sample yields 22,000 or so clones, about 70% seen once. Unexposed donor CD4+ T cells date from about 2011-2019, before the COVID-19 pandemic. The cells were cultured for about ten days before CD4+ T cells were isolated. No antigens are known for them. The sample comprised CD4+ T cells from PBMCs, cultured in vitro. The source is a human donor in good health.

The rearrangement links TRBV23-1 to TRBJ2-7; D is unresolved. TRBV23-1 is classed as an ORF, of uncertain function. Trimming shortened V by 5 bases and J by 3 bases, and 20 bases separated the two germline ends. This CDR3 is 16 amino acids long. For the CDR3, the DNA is TGCGCCAGCAGTTTACCCTATCCTCCACGAGGCTACGAGCAGTACTTC. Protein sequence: CASSLPYPPRGYEQYF.

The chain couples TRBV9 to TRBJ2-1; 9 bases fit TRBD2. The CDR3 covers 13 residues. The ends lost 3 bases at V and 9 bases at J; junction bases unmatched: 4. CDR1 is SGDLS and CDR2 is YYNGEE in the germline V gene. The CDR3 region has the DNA TGTGCCAGCAGCGGCGGGACTAGCCTTGAGCAGTTCTTC. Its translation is CASSGGTSLEQFF.

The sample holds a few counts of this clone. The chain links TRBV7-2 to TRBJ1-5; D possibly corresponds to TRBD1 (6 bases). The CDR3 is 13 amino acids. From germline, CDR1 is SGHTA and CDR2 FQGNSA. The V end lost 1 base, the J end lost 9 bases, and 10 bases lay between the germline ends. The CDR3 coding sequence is TGTGCCAGCAGCTTAGAACAGGGTTCGCCCCAGCATTTT. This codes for CASSLEQGSPQHF.

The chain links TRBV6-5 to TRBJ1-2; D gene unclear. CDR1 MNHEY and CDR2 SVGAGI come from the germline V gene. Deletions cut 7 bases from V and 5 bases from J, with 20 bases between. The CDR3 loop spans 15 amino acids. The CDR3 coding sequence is TGTGCCAGCACTCCCGGCGCGGGAACTTATTATGGCTACACCTTC. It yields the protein CASTPGAGTYYGYTF.

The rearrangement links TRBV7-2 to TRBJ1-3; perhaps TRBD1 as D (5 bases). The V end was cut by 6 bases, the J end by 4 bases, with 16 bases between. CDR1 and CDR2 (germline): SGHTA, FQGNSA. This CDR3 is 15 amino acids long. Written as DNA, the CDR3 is TGTGCCAGCAGGCCGACAGTAGGATGGGGAAACACCATATATTTT. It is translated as CASRPTVGWGNTIYF.

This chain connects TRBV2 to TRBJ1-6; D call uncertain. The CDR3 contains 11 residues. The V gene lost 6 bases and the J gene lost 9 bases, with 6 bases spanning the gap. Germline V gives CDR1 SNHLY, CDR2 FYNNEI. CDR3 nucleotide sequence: TGTGCCAGCAGGGTTTCTTCACCCCTCCACTTT. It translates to CASRVSSPLHF.